What follows are 15 T cell receptor beta chains derived from one specimen sequenced in a study of shared clonotypes between healthy human individuals. TCRdb's table, derived via immunoSEQ multiplex PCR, lists solely in-frame clones and lacks some. The table has 2 million to 2.5 million clones, under 95% seen once. Sequenced: naive CD4+ T cells from PBMCs. Regarding subset: CD45RA+ positively selected. Source of these receptors: a man between 18 and 29 years old in good health. Some clones in this sample may be carry-over from other donors' samples.

In the case of this clone: The identical CDR3 is also encoded by other nucleotide sequences in the sample. This sequence joins TRBV7-2 and TRBJ1-5; weak D call: TRBD1 (5 bases). This CDR3 has 13 amino acids. Per the germline V gene, CDR1 is SGHTA and CDR2 is FQGNSA. Trimming removed 3 bases at V and 4 bases at J, with 7 bases between. CDR3 sequence (DNA): TGTGCCAGCAGCTTTGACAGTAATCAGCCCCAGCATTTT. Its protein is CASSFDSNQPQHF.

The gene calls are TRBV28 and TRBJ2-1; 9 nucleotides align to TRBD2. Germline V gives CDR1 MDHEN, CDR2 SYDVKM. The V segment lost 8 bases and the J segment 5 bases; nucleotides outside the gene matches: 7. The CDR3 is 14 amino acids. In DNA form, the CDR3 reads TGTGCCAGCCTTAGCGGGAGCTGGGACAATGAGCAGTTCTTC. It codes for CASLSGSWDNEQFF.

The rearrangement links TRBV28 to TRBJ2-6; D uncertain. V was shortened by 2 bases and J by 0 bases, with 5 bases between the two germline ends. CDR1 and CDR2 (germline): MDHEN, SYDVKM. This CDR3 comprises 15 residues. The CDR3 region is CASSLHPSGANVLTF. The CDR3 DNA follows: TGTGCCAGCAGTTTACACCCCTCTGGGGCCAACGTCCTGACTTTC.

A word on this clone: Different DNA sequences within this sample yield the same CDR3. The chain has TRBV28 and TRBJ2-5; D unresolved. This CDR3 spans 13 amino acids. The germline gives CDR1 MDHEN, CDR2 SYDVKM. V was clipped by 0 bases and J by 5 bases, with 7 bases between them. The DNA for the CDR3 is TGTGCCAGCAGTTTATGGGGTGGGGAGACCCAGTACTTC. Its translation is CASSLWGGETQYF.

The V gene is TRBV7-9, the J gene TRBJ2-4; 7 positions agree with TRBD1. The germline gives CDR1 SEHNR, CDR2 FQNEAQ (reference sequence). The V segment lost 4 bases and the J segment 3 bases; nucleotides outside the gene matches: 3. This CDR3 is built from 14 residues. CDR3 region: CASSWTGLKNIQYF. Written as DNA, the CDR3 is TGTGCCAGCAGCTGGACAGGCCTCAAAAACATTCAGTACTTC.

The chain carries TRBV5-1 and TRBJ1-5; possible D gene TRBD1, 6 bases. Germline V gives CDR1 SGHRS, CDR2 YFSETQ. This CDR3 contains 14 residues. Trimming took off 4 bases at V and 5 bases at J, with 13 bases between the two ends. The CDR3 DNA is TGCGCCAGCAGCCCACAGGGATTGGATCAGCCCCAGCATTTT. Residues: CASSPQGLDQPQHF.

The CDR3 spells CASSQATGGSVNYGYTF. In DNA, the CDR3 is TGTGCCAGCAGCCAAGCGACAGGGGGCTCTGTAAACTATGGCTACACCTTC. The rearrangement joins TRBV4-2 to TRBJ1-2, with 10 positions matching TRBD1. The CDR3 consists of 17 residues. Germline V CDR1 and CDR2: LGHNA, YNFKEQ. J gave up 2 bases and V 1 base, and 7 bases lay outside the gene matches.

The CDR3 DNA reads TGTGCCGCCCAAAGGGGAGGCAATCAGCCCCAGCATTTT. Its translation is CAAQRGGNQPQHF. The J gene is TRBJ1-5, the V gene TRBV6-6, with TRBD1 as a possible D gene (5 bases). V lost 11 bases and J lost 2, with 13 bases in between. The germline V gene has CDR1 MNHNY and CDR2 SVGAGI (reference sequence). This CDR3 has 13 amino acids.

For this clone: Other DNA sequences from this sample encode an identical CDR3 as well. The chain carries TRBV28 and TRBJ2-3, with D unresolved. Per germline, CDR1 MDHEN and CDR2 SYDVKM. The CDR3 runs to 12 residues. V lost 1 base and J lost 6, with 5 bases in between. The DNA for the CDR3 is TGTGCCAGCAGTTTATTACCCGATACGCAGTATTTT. This translates into CASSLLPDTQYF.

The chain couples TRBV6-5 to TRBJ1-1, with no clear D. This CDR3 region has 12 residues. CDR1 MNHEY and CDR2 SVGAGI come from the germline V gene. The germline V and J ends were trimmed by 11 bases and 3 bases, with 13 bases remaining between them. The CDR3 protein is CAAQGPDTEAFF. DNA of the CDR3: TGTGCCGCTCAAGGGCCTGACACTGAAGCTTTCTTT.

CDR3: CASRTPRGPETQYF. For the CDR3, the DNA is TGTGCCAGCAGAACCCCGAGGGGGCCGGAGACCCAGTACTTC. The chain recombines TRBV28 with TRBJ2-5; the match to TRBD1 covers 7 bases. The CDR3 extends over 14 amino acids. V shed 6 bases and J 5 bases; nucleotides not matched to a gene: 9. The V gene's germline CDR1 is MDHEN and CDR2 SYDVKM.

This clone showed up just once. V and J are TRBV27 and TRBJ1-1, with D perhaps matching TRBD1 (6 bases). Germline loops: CDR1 MNHEY, CDR2 SMNVEV (reference sequence). The length of the CDR3 is 14 residues. Trimming removed 2 bases from V and 11 bases from J, with 18 bases in between. CDR3 DNA: TGTGCCAGCAGTTTACCTAGAGGGGGGGCGCGGGCTTTCTTT. Translating gives CASSLPRGGARAFF.

This clone was detected a few times. The chain uses TRBV6-5 and TRBJ2-3, with D uncertain. The V gene lost 6 bases and the J gene lost 1 base, with 8 bases spanning the gap. The CDR3 covers 13 residues. Germline CDR1 reads MNHEY; CDR2 reads SVGAGI. The CDR3 nucleotides are TGTGCCAGCAGCCAACCGGGCACAGATACGCAGTATTTT. As protein: CASSQPGTDTQYF.

The chain carries TRBV28 and TRBJ2-2, with 7 bases identical to TRBD1. V dropped 11 bases and J dropped 2; count of bases not matched to a gene: 5. There are 13 residues in the CDR3. CDR1 MDHEN and CDR2 SYDVKM come from the germline V gene. CDR3 region: CALRGFNTGELFF. In DNA, the CDR3 is TGTGCCCTCAGGGGGTTTAACACCGGGGAGCTGTTTTTT.

This chain connects TRBV7-9 to TRBJ2-4, with D unresolved. Deletions cut 5 bases from V and 6 bases from J, with 17 bases between. Germline lookup yields CDR1 SEHNR and CDR2 FQNEAQ (reference sequence). The CDR3 has 15 amino acids. The DNA for the CDR3 is TGTGCCAGCAGCGTAGTGGTGGGCCAAAGAAACATTCAGTACTTC. Translation gives CASSVVVGQRNIQYF.